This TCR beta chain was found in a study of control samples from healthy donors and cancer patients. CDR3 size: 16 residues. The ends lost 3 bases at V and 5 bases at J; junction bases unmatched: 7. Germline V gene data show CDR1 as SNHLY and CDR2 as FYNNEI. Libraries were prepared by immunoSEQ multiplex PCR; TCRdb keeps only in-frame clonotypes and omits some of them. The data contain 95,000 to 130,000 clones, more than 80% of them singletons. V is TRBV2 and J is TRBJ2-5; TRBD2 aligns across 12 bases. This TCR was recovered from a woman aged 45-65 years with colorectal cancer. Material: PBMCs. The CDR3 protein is CASSERRLAGEETQYF. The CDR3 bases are TGTGCCAGCAGTGAGAGGAGACTAGCGGGAGAGGAGACCCAGTACTTC.